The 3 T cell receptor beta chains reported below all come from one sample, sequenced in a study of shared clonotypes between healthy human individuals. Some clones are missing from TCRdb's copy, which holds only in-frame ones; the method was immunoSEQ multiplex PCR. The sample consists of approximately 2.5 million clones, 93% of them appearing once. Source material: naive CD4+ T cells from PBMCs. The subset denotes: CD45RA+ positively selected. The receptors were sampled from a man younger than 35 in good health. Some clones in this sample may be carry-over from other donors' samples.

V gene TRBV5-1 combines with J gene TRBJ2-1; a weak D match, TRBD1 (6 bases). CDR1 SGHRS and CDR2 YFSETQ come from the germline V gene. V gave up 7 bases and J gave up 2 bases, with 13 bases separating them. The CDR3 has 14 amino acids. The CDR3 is CASDPGQPYNEQFF. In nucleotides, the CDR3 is TGCGCCAGCGATCCGGGACAACCCTACAATGAGCAGTTCTTC.

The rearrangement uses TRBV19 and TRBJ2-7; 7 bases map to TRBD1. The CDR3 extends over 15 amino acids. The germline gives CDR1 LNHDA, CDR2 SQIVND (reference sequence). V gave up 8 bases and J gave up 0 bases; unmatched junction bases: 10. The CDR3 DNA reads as TGTGCCAGTGGGGGACGGGCAGGGGGCTCCTACGAGCAGTACTTC. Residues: CASGGRAGGSYEQYF.

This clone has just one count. Written as DNA, the CDR3 is TGTGCCAGCAAAGTCCTGGCCCGACCTCGAACACCGCTTGTAACGCAGTATTTT. Translation: CASKVLARPRTPLVTQYF. The chain couples TRBV27 to TRBJ2-3; no firm D call. CDR1 MNHEY and CDR2 SMNVEV come from the germline V gene (reference sequence). The V end lost 7 bases, the J end lost 9 bases, and 32 bases lay between the germline ends. The CDR3 totals 18 residues.